One and the same sample provided the 16 T cell receptor beta chains below, sequenced in a study of identifying expanded T cells in peripheral blood. TCRdb keeps only in-frame clones here, not all; method: immunoSEQ multiplex PCR. Here the sample spans fewer than 65,000 clones, over 75% being singletons. Sequencing was carried out using blood. Every receptor here comes from a person aged 18 to 69 in good health.

The chain is built from TRBV6-6 and TRBJ2-7, with TRBD1 matching over 8 bases. Losses at the gene ends were 2 bases for V and 4 bases for J; bases not matched to a gene: 4. Germline-derived CDR1 and CDR2 are MNHNY and SVGAGI (reference sequence). This CDR3 spans 14 amino acids. CDR3 bases: TGTGCCAGCAGTTACCGGACAGGGTTTTACGAGCAGTACTTC. This gives the protein CASSYRTGFYEQYF.

V usage is TRBV6-6 and J usage is TRBJ2-7; 9 bases are shared with TRBD1. Germline assignment: CDR1 MNHNY and CDR2 SVGAGI (reference sequence). After removal of 6 bases from V and 4 bases from J, the junction contained 7 bases not matched to a gene. The CDR3 consists of 14 residues. The CDR3 coding sequence is TGTGCCAGCAGCCGGGACAGGGCGGTTTACGAGCAGTACTTC. Translated: CASSRDRAVYEQYF.

This chain joins TRBV7-9 and TRBJ1-1, with TRBD1 matching 8 bases. The CDR3 loop spans 15 amino acids. Germline CDR1 reads SEHNR; CDR2 reads FQNEAQ (reference sequence). V dropped 5 bases and J dropped 5; count of bases not matched to a gene: 10. The CDR3 DNA follows: TGTGCCAGCAGCCCTCGGACAGGGAGTACGACTGAAGCTTTCTTT. Protein sequence: CASSPRTGSTTEAFF.

With respect to this clone: At one of its ends the junction is not consistent with the germline gene, which may arise from a read error. V is TRBV2 and J is TRBJ2-5; possible D gene TRBD2, 5 bases. CDR1 SNHLY and CDR2 FYNNEI come from the germline V gene. The length of the CDR3 is 13 residues. Here the CDR3 DNA reads TGTGCCAGCAGTGATGTGGGAGCCACGGACGGCAACTTC. Translated, it gives CASSDVGATDGNF.

This clone was detected once. This chain's CDR3 is CAWSTGFEQYF. CDR3 nucleotides: TGTGCCTGGAGTACGGGGTTCGAGCAGTACTTC. The chain links TRBV30 to TRBJ2-7, with D perhaps matching TRBD2 (5 bases). The CDR3 contains 11 residues. Per the germline V gene, CDR1 is GTSNPN and CDR2 is SVGIG (reference sequence). V was pared by 2 bases and J by 6 bases, with 8 bases between.

The CDR3 here is CASSSVGPKAGELFF. In DNA, the CDR3 is TGTGCCAGCAGCTCGGTCGGACCCAAGGCCGGGGAGCTGTTTTTT. This chain connects TRBV11-2 to TRBJ2-2, with D unresolved. V was shortened by 4 bases and J by 6 bases, with 15 bases between the two germline ends. CDR1 and CDR2 (germline): SGHAT, FQNNGV. CDR3 length equals 15 residues.

This chain uses TRBV4-2 with TRBJ2-2, with 8 bases matching TRBD2. CDR3 size: 15 residues. Trimming cost V 0 bases and J 6 bases; bases outside gene matches: 3. Germline assignment: CDR1 LGHNA and CDR2 YNFKEQ. The CDR3 bases are TGTGCCAGCAGCCAAGATCCGGGGGGGCCCGGGGAGCTGTTTTTT. Amino acids: CASSQDPGGPGELFF.

As to this clone: Other nucleotide sequences from this sample produce the same CDR3. The genes are TRBV9 and TRBJ2-7, with 8 bases aligning to TRBD1. The V gene's germline CDR1 is SGDLS and CDR2 YYNGEE. This CDR3 is built from 14 residues. After removal of 0 bases from V and 3 bases from J, the junction contained 2 bases not matched to a gene. CDR3 sequence reads: CASSVGTGYYEQYF. The CDR3, as DNA: TGTGCCAGCAGCGTAGGGACAGGGTACTACGAGCAGTACTTC.

V is TRBV5-1 and J is TRBJ1-4; TRBD1 aligns across 11 bases. Per germline, CDR1 SGHRS and CDR2 YFSETQ. This CDR3 is 16 amino acids long. V was pared by 0 bases and J by 4 bases, with 2 bases of the junction left unmatched. The CDR3 nucleotides are TGCGCCAGCAGCTTGGGGACAGGGGGCTTTAATGAAAAACTGTTTTTT. Amino acid sequence: CASSLGTGGFNEKLFF.

The chain recombines TRBV2 with TRBJ2-7; weak D call: TRBD2 (6 bases). Germline CDR1 is SNHLY and CDR2 is FYNNEI. V lost 11 bases and J 0 bases, leaving 14 bases between the germline ends. The CDR3 has 13 amino acids. For the CDR3, the DNA is TGTGCCGGACGGGCGGGGACCTCCTACGAGCAGTACTTC. Translated, it gives CAGRAGTSYEQYF. The variable domain in full, completed from reference TRBV2 and TRBJ2-7, reads EPEVTQTPSHQVTQMGQEVILRCVPISNHLYFYWYRQILGQKVEFLVSFYNNEISEKSEIFDDQFSVERPDGSNFTLKIRSTKLEDSAMYFCAGRAGTSYEQYFGPGTRLTVT.

A few counts support this clone. The V call is TRBV6-1, the J call TRBJ1-2; D possibly corresponds to TRBD1 (6 bases). The V gene lost 6 bases and the J gene lost 7 bases, with 15 bases spanning the gap. This CDR3 comprises 13 residues. Germline assignment: CDR1 MNHNS and CDR2 SASEGT. The DNA for the CDR3 is TGTGCCAGCAGACCAACAGGGCTCCTTGGCTACACCTTC. Protein: CASRPTGLLGYTF.

The chain carries TRBV28 and TRBJ2-5, with 8 bases matching TRBD1. The germline gives CDR1 MDHEN, CDR2 SYDVKM. CDR3 length equals 16 residues. J lost 4 bases, V lost 6 bases, and 13 bases had no gene match. This CDR3 reads CASSPAGQGRGETQYF. Here the CDR3 DNA reads TGTGCCAGCAGCCCCGCCGGACAGGGAAGGGGAGAGACCCAGTACTTC. The full variable domain, completed using reference TRBV28 and TRBJ2-5, is DVKVTQSSRYLVKRTGEKVFLECVQDMDHENMFWYRQDPGLGLRLIYFSYDVKMKEKGDIPEGYSVSREKKERFSLILESASTNQTSMYLCASSPAGQGRGETQYFGPGTRLLVL.

The rearrangement uses TRBV6-1 and TRBJ1-5; 7 bases align to TRBD1. J lost 6 bases, V lost 1 base, and 6 bases had no gene match. Looked up from germline, CDR1 is MNHNS and CDR2 is SASEGT. The CDR3 spans 15 residues. CDR3 bases: TGTGCCAGCAGTGAAGAGGTGGCAGGGGGTCAGCCCCAGCATTTT. Translation gives CASSEEVAGGQPQHF.

This clone was recorded only once. The chain employs TRBV5-1 and TRBJ2-2; 8 bases line up with TRBD1. This CDR3 has 15 amino acids. Unmatched junction bases numbered 7, after V lost 6 bases and J lost 3 bases. Germline CDR1 reads SGHRS; CDR2 reads YFSETQ. The CDR3 here is CASIPTGVDTGELFF. The CDR3 DNA sequence: TGCGCCAGCATCCCGACAGGGGTGGACACCGGGGAGCTGTTTTTT.

The V gene is TRBV19, the J gene TRBJ2-7; either TRBD1 or TRBD2 may supply D (5 bases each). Trimming took off 5 bases at V and 2 bases at J, with 10 bases between the two ends. The CDR3 contains 13 residues. Germline CDR1 reads LNHDA; CDR2 reads SQIVND (reference sequence). In DNA, the CDR3 is TGTGCCAGTAGTTGGGGACCGGCCTACGAGCAGTACTTC. It codes for CASSWGPAYEQYF.

This chain joins TRBV19 and TRBJ1-5, with TRBD1 identical over 7 bases. Germline CDR1 LNHDA, CDR2 SQIVND (reference sequence). The CDR3 sequence is 16 residues long. The trim removed 9 bases at V and 0 bases at J, leaving 11 bases unmatched. Here the CDR3 reads CASSPGGPPSNQPQHF. In DNA, the CDR3 is TGTGCCAGCTCCCCAGGGGGTCCCCCTAGCAATCAGCCCCAGCATTTT.